The present T cell receptor beta chain was sequenced within a study of control samples from healthy donors and cancer patients. Only in-frame clones appear in the TCRdb table, and some are missing; sequencing was by immunoSEQ multiplex PCR. The table records about 410,000 clones, 80% to 95% of them present only once. The sample consisted of PBMCs. The sequence derives from a man aged 40-49 years with head and neck cancer.

This CDR3 is CASSQDFIEQYF. DNA of the CDR3: TGTGCCAGCAGCCAAGACTTTATCGAGCAGTACTTC. V is TRBV14 and J is TRBJ2-7; D is ambiguous. There are 12 residues in the CDR3. Germline V lookup: CDR1 SGHDN, CDR2 FVKESK. V lost 0 bases and J lost 6, with 6 bases in between.